This T cell receptor beta chain was documented in a study of T cell repertoires and Cas9 in healthy adults. TCRdb's copy holds only in-frame clones and misses some; the assay was immunoSEQ multiplex PCR. The data show about 22,000 clones, with under 95% seen just once and approximately 1.5% held by the top ten. The sequenced material came from CD4+ effector T cells (CD127+, CD25-, CD137-, CD154-) from PBMCs; culture status not recorded. The receptor comes from a human donor in good health.

CDR3 coding DNA: TGTGCCAGCAGCTGGCGGATTTACAATGAGCAGTTCTTC. Protein product: CASSWRIYNEQFF. The gene calls are TRBV7-2 and TRBJ2-1; no clear D. The CDR3 consists of 13 residues. V lost 4 bases to trimming and J lost 4 bases, with 8 bases between them. The V gene's germline CDR1 is SGHTA and CDR2 FQGNSA.